This passage covers 19 T cell receptor beta chains from one sample sequenced in a study of patients and donors after allogeneic stem cell transplantation (dated by TCRdb to about 2020). Receptor amplification or capture employed RT-PCR. Sequenced using a NextSeq 550. TCRdb trimmed public reads at Q25 via fastp, called clones via MiXCR and kept in-frame beta chains. CDR3 protein duplicates are merged, each entry listing the most common genes and DNA. Across this sample there are approximately 170,000 distinct CDR3 sequences, with 24% seen only once. The ten largest clones take up approximately 26% of the sample. Sample: blood, either unsorted or a sorted T cell fraction (not recorded which). The receptors come from a human donor who was either an allogeneic HSCT recipient or a stem cell or donor lymphocyte infusion donor (not recorded which). It is not recorded whose cells these are; they may come from a transplant donor.

The table lists this clonotype with a few counts. The chain combines TRBV12-3 or TRBV12-4 with TRBJ2-5; D gene unclear. CDR3 length: 13 amino acids. Trimming took off 6 bases at V and 5 bases at J, with 13 bases between the two ends. The CDR3 protein is CASSTLGRETQYF. The CDR3, as DNA: TGTGCCAGCAGCACCTTAGGCCGGGAGACCCAGTACTTC.

This clonotype came up a few times. The V call is TRBV29-1, the J call TRBJ2-3; tentatively, D is TRBD1 or TRBD2 (5 bases each). The CDR3 consists of 12 residues. The ends were cut back, 4 bases at V and 2 bases at J, with 7 bases in the middle. Per the germline V gene, CDR1 is SQVTM and CDR2 is ANQGSEA. The CDR3: CSVVGTTDTQYF. CDR3 sequence (DNA): TGCAGCGTTGTCGGGACCACAGATACGCAGTATTTT.

The rearrangement joins TRBV5-1 to TRBJ2-3; D unresolved. The CDR3 loop spans 15 amino acids. With 4 bases removed from V and 0 bases from J, the gap between germline ends came to 12 bases. Germline CDR1 is SGHRS and CDR2 is YFSETQ. The DNA of the CDR3 is TGCGCCAGCAGCACTCCTGATCTGAGCACAGATACGCAGTATTTT. The encoded protein is CASSTPDLSTDTQYF.

This clonotype has just one count. The rearrangement uses TRBV20-1 and TRBJ2-7; 7 bases align to TRBD1. CDR3 length: 12 amino acids. Per germline, CDR1 DFQATT and CDR2 SNEGSKA (reference sequence). The V and J ends lost 6 bases and 3 bases, in that order; junction bases with no gene match: 5. DNA for the CDR3: TGCAGTGCACGGACAGGAGGCTACGAGCAGTACTTC. It encodes CSARTGGYEQYF.

The CDR3 region is CASSQDRRQGDTGELFF. The CDR3 coding sequence is TGTGCCAGCAGCCAAGATCGAAGGCAGGGCGACACCGGGGAGCTGTTTTTT. V and J are TRBV3-1 and TRBJ2-2, with a weak D call TRBD1 (5 bases). Per germline, CDR1 LGHDT and CDR2 YNNKEL (reference sequence). V was cut by 0 bases and J by 3 bases, with 14 bases left in between. This CDR3 comprises 17 residues.

The V call is TRBV5-1, the J call TRBJ2-4; D is uncertain. CDR1 and CDR2 (germline): SGHRS, YFSETQ. Trimming left V 0 bases short and J 1 base short, with 11 bases between. The CDR3 runs to 16 residues. CDR3 sequence: CASSLDGVSAKNIQYF. The CDR3 DNA follows: TGCGCCAGCAGCTTGGATGGGGTATCCGCCAAAAACATTCAGTACTTC.

This clonotype was picked up a small number of times. The V call is TRBV7-3, the J call TRBJ1-6; D unresolved. V shed 0 bases and J shed 2 bases, with 5 bases lying between them. CDR1 is SGHTA, CDR2 FQGTGA, per germline. This CDR3 has 15 residues. CDR3 residues: CASSLTGAYNSPLHF. The CDR3 nucleotides are TGTGCCAGCAGCTTAACAGGAGCCTATAATTCACCCCTCCACTTT.

This clonotype turned up a few times. CDR3 coding DNA: TGTGCCAGCAGCCAAGACTCACTCGGGCGTGAGCAGTTCTTC. This gives the protein CASSQDSLGREQFF. The chain links TRBV3-1 to TRBJ2-1; D is unclear. CDR3 length: 14 residues. Germline-derived CDR1 and CDR2 are LGHDT and YNNKEL (reference sequence). The V gene lost 0 bases and the J gene lost 9 bases, with 12 bases spanning the gap.

This clonotype was detected only a few times. The chain recombines TRBV5-1 with TRBJ1-1; TRBD1 might be the D (6 bases). The germline V and J ends were trimmed by 1 base and 1 base, with 11 bases remaining between them. Germline CDR1 reads SGHRS; CDR2 reads YFSETQ. The CDR3 is 15 residues long. The CDR3 nucleotides are TGCGCCAGCAGCTTGACCGGGACAACGAACACTGAAGCTTTCTTT. As protein: CASSLTGTTNTEAFF.

Only one count was recorded for this clonotype. One end of the junction varies from germline; a read error may be responsible. The J gene is TRBJ1-2, the V gene TRBV4-3; no clear D gene. The CDR3 spans 14 residues. Germline V gene sequence: CDR1 LGHNA, CDR2 YSLEER. The CDR3 protein is CTSSPPGWLYGYTF. The CDR3 bases are TGCACCAGCAGCCCCCCCGGGTGGCTCTATGGCTACACCTTC.

This clonotype showed up just once. The rearrangement links TRBV14 to TRBJ2-4; TRBD1 might be the D (6 bases). Trimming pared 6 bases from V and 8 bases from J, leaving 11 bases between. From germline, CDR1 is SGHDN and CDR2 FVKESK. The CDR3 contains 12 residues. This CDR3 reads CASRQGNDIQYF. The CDR3 region has the DNA TGTGCCAGCAGACAGGGTAACGACATTCAGTACTTC.

The CDR3 loop is CASSTSGVGETQYF. The DNA of the CDR3 is TGTGCCAGCAGTACCTCGGGGGTAGGAGAGACCCAGTACTTC. The chain has TRBV12-3 or TRBV12-4 and TRBJ2-5; TRBD2 might be the D (6 bases). Deletions cut 5 bases from V and 4 bases from J, with 14 bases between. This CDR3 contains 14 residues.

J is TRBJ2-3 and V is TRBV28; weak D call: TRBD1 (6 bases). The ends were cut back, 8 bases at V and 5 bases at J, with 17 bases in the middle. Germline V gives CDR1 MDHEN, CDR2 SYDVKM. The CDR3 spans 14 residues. The CDR3 sequence: CASHRDKFRDTQYF. The CDR3 DNA reads TGTGCCAGCCACCGGGACAAATTTAGAGATACGCAGTATTTT.

J is TRBJ1-4 and V is TRBV12-3 or TRBV12-4; 9 bases are shared with TRBD1. Germline trimming cut 5 bases from V and 8 bases from J; bases unmatched to any gene: 9. The CDR3 sequence is 15 residues long. Written as DNA, the CDR3 is TGTGCCAGCAGTGGAGGGACAGGGCGGGGGGAAAAACTGTTTTTT. Its translation: CASSGGTGRGEKLFF.

This chain joins TRBV6-5 and TRBJ2-5, with D tentatively TRBD2 (5 bases). CDR3 size: 14 residues. V lost 2 bases and J 3 bases, leaving 10 bases between the germline ends. The germline V gene encodes CDR1 MNHEY and CDR2 SVGAGI. CDR3: CASSYGPAEETQYF. The CDR3 DNA is TGTGCCAGCAGTTACGGCCCAGCGGAAGAGACCCAGTACTTC.

This clonotype was seen a handful of times. The rearrangement joins TRBV6-5 to TRBJ1-4; unclear D gene. The CDR3 contains 12 residues. V gave up 5 bases and J gave up 7 bases, with 8 bases separating them. Germline-derived CDR1 and CDR2 are MNHEY and SVGAGI. The CDR3 sequence is CASSDPGEKLFF. In nucleotides, the CDR3 is TGTGCCAGCAGTGACCCAGGTGAAAAACTGTTTTTT.

The chain carries TRBV7-9 and TRBJ2-2; D is undetermined. Looked up from germline, CDR1 is SEHNR and CDR2 is FQNEAQ (reference sequence). The CDR3 length is 13 residues. V shed 5 bases and J shed 0 bases, with 4 bases lying between them. CDR3 sequence: CASSRPNTGELFF. The CDR3 DNA reads TGTGCCAGCAGCCGCCCGAACACCGGGGAGCTGTTTTTT. Full variable domain (outside the CDR3, taken from reference TRBV7-9 and TRBJ2-2): DTGVSQNPRHKITKRGQNVTFRCDPISEHNRLYWYRQTLGQGPEFLTYFQNEAQLEKSRLLSDRFSAERPKGSFSTLEIQRTEQGDSAMYLCASSRPNTGELFFGEGSRLTVL.

Only a few counts were recorded for this clonotype. J is TRBJ1-1 and V is TRBV5-5, with a tentative D call TRBD1 (5 bases). The V end lost 4 bases, the J end lost 4 bases, and 11 bases lay between the germline ends. Looked up from germline, CDR1 is SGHKS and CDR2 is YYEKEE (reference sequence). This CDR3 has 13 residues. CDR3 bases: TGTGCCAGCAGCCCCACGGGGCGCACTGAAGCTTTCTTT. It translates to CASSPTGRTEAFF.

This clonotype showed up just a few times. The V and J genes are TRBV20-1 and TRBJ1-5, with a weak D call TRBD1 (5 bases). Trimming stripped 4 bases from V and 3 bases from J, with 13 bases between. The CDR3 is 14 amino acids. CDR1 DFQATT and CDR2 SNEGSKA come from the germline V gene (reference sequence). The CDR3 nucleotides are TGCAGTGCTAAAACTAGACAGTACAATCAGCCCCAGCATTTT. Translation gives CSAKTRQYNQPQHF.